The 15 T cell receptor beta chains below were found in one sample sequenced in a study of OX40 agonist ivuxolimab in advanced cancers. Measured with immunoSEQ multiplex PCR; TCRdb has only the in-frame clones, and not every one. The sample gives roughly 86,000 clones, approximately 90% of which show up once; around 1.1% is in the top ten. Sequenced here: CD4+ or CD8+ T cells sorted from blood, sampled in a trial of the OX40 agonist ivuxolimab. The origin of the receptors is an adult with an advanced solid tumor such as melanoma, head and neck, liver or kidney cancer.

The J gene is TRBJ2-7, the V gene TRBV6-5; D gene unclear. The length of the CDR3 is 14 residues. V was clipped by 3 bases and J by 4 bases, with 13 bases between them. Germline assignment: CDR1 MNHEY and CDR2 SVGAGI. The CDR3 DNA sequence: TGTGCCAGCAGTTATACTAACTACGGGTACGAGCAGTACTTC. It yields the protein CASSYTNYGYEQYF.

Here the CDR3 reads CASTPGPGTPHYNEQFF. The DNA for the CDR3 is TGTGCCAGCACCCCGGGGCCCGGGACCCCCCATTACAATGAGCAGTTCTTC. This chain joins TRBV28 and TRBJ2-1; the D gene could be TRBD1 or TRBD2 (5 bases each). This CDR3 is 17 amino acids long. Per germline, CDR1 MDHEN and CDR2 SYDVKM. V was trimmed by 7 bases and J by 4 bases, leaving 23 bases between them. Together with reference TRBV28 and TRBJ2-1, the CDR3 gives the full variable domain: DVKVTQSSRYLVKRTGEKVFLECVQDMDHENMFWYRQDPGLGLRLIYFSYDVKMKEKGDIPEGYSVSREKKERFSLILESASTNQTSMYLCASTPGPGTPHYNEQFFGPGTRLTVL.

A single count supports this clone. The CDR3 reads CASSHGTSGRVDTQYF. The CDR3 coding sequence is TGCGCCAGCAGCCACGGGACTAGCGGGCGAGTAGATACGCAGTATTTT. The chain carries TRBV5-1 and TRBJ2-3, with 12 bases aligning to TRBD2. This CDR3 spans 16 amino acids. Germline V gene lookup returns CDR1 SGHRS and CDR2 YFSETQ. V was clipped by 4 bases and J by 5 bases; unmatched bases: 8.

The V and J genes are TRBV7-2 and TRBJ1-5; D is perhaps TRBD1 (5 bases). Germline V CDR1 and CDR2: SGHTA, FQGNSA. Trimming took off 3 bases at V and 2 bases at J, with 8 bases between the two ends. The CDR3 sequence is 14 residues long. The CDR3 spells CASSLGQGNQPQHF. The CDR3 DNA follows: TGTGCCAGCAGCTTGGGGCAGGGCAATCAGCCCCAGCATTTT.

The J gene is TRBJ2-1, the V gene TRBV27; 7 bases fit TRBD2. The trim removed 6 bases at V and 4 bases at J, leaving 6 bases unmatched. The CDR3 spans 14 residues. From germline, CDR1 is MNHEY and CDR2 SMNVEV (reference sequence). CDR3 protein: CASSRLAGYNEQFF. The CDR3 bases are TGTGCCAGCAGCAGACTAGCAGGGTACAATGAGCAGTTCTTC.

The chain couples TRBV7-2 to TRBJ2-1, with D perhaps matching TRBD1 (5 bases). The CDR3 has 14 amino acids. The V end lost 6 bases, the J end lost 4 bases, and 13 bases lay between the germline ends. Germline-derived CDR1 and CDR2 are SGHTA and FQGNSA. The CDR3 DNA reads as TGTGCCAGCAGGTTTGACAGATTATACAATGAGCAGTTCTTC. Encoded protein: CASRFDRLYNEQFF.

This clone appeared a few times. The V gene is TRBV11-2, the J gene TRBJ2-7; TRBD2 matches 12 bases. V was pared by 6 bases and J by 2 bases, with 5 bases of the junction left unmatched. Germline V gene sequence: CDR1 SGHAT, CDR2 FQNNGV. CDR3 length: 15 residues. CDR3 sequence (DNA): TGTGCCAGCAGGCCGGGACTAGCGGGTCCCTACGAGCAGTACTTC. Its translation is CASRPGLAGPYEQYF.

This chain links TRBV28 with TRBJ2-7; D might be TRBD2 (6 bases). V gave up 7 bases and J gave up 0 bases, with 16 bases separating them. CDR1 and CDR2 (germline): MDHEN, SYDVKM. This CDR3 is built from 15 residues. The CDR3 here is CASNPHGGYSYEQYF. In nucleotides, the CDR3 is TGTGCCAGCAACCCCCATGGGGGGTACTCCTACGAGCAGTACTTC.

This chain links TRBV9 with TRBJ2-7; 7 positions agree with TRBD2. The CDR3 loop spans 15 amino acids. Per the germline V gene, CDR1 is SGDLS and CDR2 is YYNGEE. V shed 0 bases, J shed 3 bases, and the junction held 6 bases outside the gene matches. CDR3 DNA sequence: TGTGCCAGCAGCGTAGGACTAGCAGAGATCTACGAGCAGTACTTC. This codes for CASSVGLAEIYEQYF.

The chain carries TRBV5-1 and TRBJ1-1; no definite D call. The CDR3 has 14 residues. The V end lost 4 bases, the J end lost 3 bases, and 13 bases lay between the germline ends. Germline V lookup: CDR1 SGHRS, CDR2 YFSETQ. This CDR3 is CASSLFNKDTEAFF. The CDR3 coding sequence is TGCGCCAGCAGCCTTTTTAATAAGGACACTGAAGCTTTCTTT.

The gene calls are TRBV7-2 and TRBJ2-3; 10 nucleotides align to TRBD2. With V trimmed by 5 bases and J by 0 bases, 8 bases remained unmatched. The CDR3 covers 17 residues. CDR1 and CDR2 (germline): SGHTA, FQGNSA. CDR3 DNA sequence: TGTGCCAGCAGCCCCCTGACTAGCGGGTTTAGCACAGATACGCAGTATTTT. Its protein is CASSPLTSGFSTDTQYF. Looking up the rest from reference TRBV7-2 and TRBJ2-3 gives the full variable domain: GAGVSQSPSNKVTEKGKDVELRCDPISGHTALYWYRQSLGQGLEFLIYFQGNSAPDKSGLPSDRFSAERTGGSVSTLTIQRTQQEDSAVYLCASSPLTSGFSTDTQYFGPGTRLTVL.

The CDR3 reads CASSVGGDGWADTQYF. As DNA, the CDR3 is TGTGCCAGCAGCGTCGGAGGAGACGGATGGGCAGATACGCAGTATTTT. V and J are TRBV9 and TRBJ2-3; tentative D call: TRBD2 (5 bases). The CDR3 is 16 residues long. Trimming pared 2 bases from V and 4 bases from J, leaving 17 bases between. In germline, CDR1 is SGDLS, CDR2 YYNGEE.

This rearrangement joins TRBV5-1 to TRBJ2-4, with 10 bases aligning to TRBD1. CDR1 and CDR2 from the germline V gene are SGHRS and YFSETQ. With V trimmed by 3 bases and J by 3 bases, 3 bases remained unmatched. The CDR3 has 15 residues. CDR3 sequence: CASSWGTGVKNIQYF. CDR3 in DNA: TGCGCCAGCAGCTGGGGGACAGGGGTCAAAAACATTCAGTACTTC.

J is TRBJ2-3 and V is TRBV6-6, with 7 bases that match TRBD2. Germline CDR1 reads MNHNY; CDR2 reads SVGAGI (reference sequence). This CDR3 spans 13 amino acids. V lost 9 bases and J lost 0; bases outside the gene matches: 3. The CDR3 coding sequence is TGTGCCAGTGAGCGGGACAGCACAGATACGCAGTATTTT. As protein: CASERDSTDTQYF.

This chain uses TRBV5-1 with TRBJ2-5; 7 bases align to TRBD1. After removal of 0 bases from V and 4 bases from J, the junction contained 6 bases not matched to a gene. The CDR3 is 15 amino acids. The germline V gene encodes CDR1 SGHRS and CDR2 YFSETQ. CDR3 residues: CASSLARGWGETQYF. In DNA form, the CDR3 reads TGCGCCAGCAGCTTGGCCAGGGGGTGGGGAGAGACCCAGTACTTC.